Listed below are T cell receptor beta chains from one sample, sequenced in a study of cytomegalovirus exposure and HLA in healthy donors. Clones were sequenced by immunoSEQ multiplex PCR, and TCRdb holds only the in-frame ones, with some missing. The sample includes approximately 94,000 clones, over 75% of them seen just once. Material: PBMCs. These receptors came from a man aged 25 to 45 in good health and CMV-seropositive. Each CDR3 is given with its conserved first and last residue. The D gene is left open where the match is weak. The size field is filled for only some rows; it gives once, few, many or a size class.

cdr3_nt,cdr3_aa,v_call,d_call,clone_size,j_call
TGTGCCAGCAGCGGAGGGAGAACAGATACGCAGTATTTT,CASSGGRTDTQYF,TRBV6-1,NA,NA,TRBJ2-3
TGTGCCAGCAATCCAGACAGGGGTTATGGCTACACCTTC,CASNPDRGYGYTF,TRBV6-1,TRBD1,NA,TRBJ1-2
TGTGCCACCAGCAGAGCGTGGACAGAAGCTAACTATGGCTACACCTTC,CATSRAWTEANYGYTF,TRBV15,NA,NA,TRBJ1-2
TGCGCCAGCAGCTTGGCCACAGGACGGAACACTGAAGCTTTCTTT,CASSLATGRNTEAFF,TRBV5-1,NA,NA,TRBJ1-1
TGTGCCAGCAGCTCTATGGAGACAGGGAACACCGGGGAGCTGTTTTTT,CASSSMETGNTGELFF,TRBV7-9,NA,few,TRBJ2-2
TGTGCCAGCAATAGGCCGGGACAGGGGAGCTATGGCTACACCTTC,CASNRPGQGSYGYTF,TRBV28,TRBD1,NA,TRBJ1-2
TGTGCCAGCAGTGAGGAACGGCCGGAGGTGGGCACAGATACGCAGTATTTT,CASSEERPEVGTDTQYF,TRBV6-1,NA,NA,TRBJ2-3
TGTGCCAGCAGTCAGGACAGAAACTATGGCTACACCTTC,CASSQDRNYGYTF,TRBV5-6,NA,once,TRBJ1-2
TGTGCCAGCAGCTCCGCCAGGACTGAAGCTTTCTTT,CASSSARTEAFF,TRBV11-2,NA,NA,TRBJ1-1
TGCGCCAGCAGCTTAACGACTAGCGGGGGGGTTAATGAGCAGTTCTTC,CASSLTTSGGVNEQFF,TRBV5-1,TRBD2,NA,TRBJ2-1
TGTGCCAGTAGTATGGCCCCATACTCCTATAATTCACCCCTCCACTTT,CASSMAPYSYNSPLHF,TRBV19,NA,few,TRBJ1-6
TGCGCCAGCAGCCACGGAAGCGACGAGCAGTACTTC,CASSHGSDEQYF,TRBV4-1,NA,NA,TRBJ2-7
TGCAGCGCTGGGACTAGTGGGAGACGCCAAGAGACCCAGTACTTC,CSAGTSGRRQETQYF,TRBV29-1,TRBD2,NA,TRBJ2-5
TGTGCCAGCACTGTAGCGGGGTTCACAGATACGCAGTATTTT,CASTVAGFTDTQYF,TRBV7-2,TRBD2,once,TRBJ2-3
TGTGCCAGTAGTCCCAGGGGGCTACAGACCGGGGAGCTGTTTTTT,CASSPRGLQTGELFF,TRBV19,TRBD1,NA,TRBJ2-2
TGCGCCAGCAGCCAGGACAACTACAATGAGCAGTTCTTC,CASSQDNYNEQFF,TRBV5-1,NA,NA,TRBJ2-1
TGTGCCAGCCGTGGAAACCCGAGGACTGAAGCTTTCTTT,CASRGNPRTEAFF,TRBV27,NA,few,TRBJ1-1
TGTGCCTCGTCCCTGTCCTATGGCTACACCTTC,CASSLSYGYTF,TRBV19,NA,few,TRBJ1-2
TGTGCCAGCAGCTTAGGACATTCAGGCAATCAGCCCCAGCATTTT,CASSLGHSGNQPQHF,TRBV7-2,NA,NA,TRBJ1-5
TGTGCCACCGGACAGGCAAACCTAAATGAAAAACTGTTTTTT,CATGQANLNEKLFF,TRBV5-6,TRBD1,NA,TRBJ1-4
TGCGCCAGCAGCAGGGGACTAGCGGGAGGGAATTTGATTCAGTACTTC,CASSRGLAGGNLIQYF,TRBV5-1,TRBD2,NA,TRBJ2-4
TGTGCCTGGAGTATGACTAGCGATTCCTACGAGCAGTACTTC,CAWSMTSDSYEQYF,TRBV30,TRBD2,NA,TRBJ2-7
TGCGCCAGCAGCGCAGACAGCACCTATGGCTACACCTTC,CASSADSTYGYTF,TRBV5-1,NA,NA,TRBJ1-2
TGTGCCAGCAGTATTGAGGGGACAGGGGCCCGTAATCAGCCCCAGCATTTT,CASSIEGTGARNQPQHF,TRBV28,TRBD1,NA,TRBJ1-5
TGTGCCCGGAGTGTACAAAGAGATACGCAGTATTTT,CARSVQRDTQYF,TRBV30,NA,NA,TRBJ2-3
TGTGCCAGCAGCTTGCAATTTCGGGGAAAGAGAACTGAAGCTTTCTTT,CASSLQFRGKRTEAFF,TRBV7-9,NA,NA,TRBJ1-1
TGTGCCAGCAGCTTAGCAGGGGACTATGGCTACACCTTC,CASSLAGDYGYTF,TRBV13,NA,NA,TRBJ1-2
TGTGCCAGCAGCCCTAATCCCTACTCTTCCTACGAGCAGTACTTC,CASSPNPYSSYEQYF,TRBV6-5,NA,NA,TRBJ2-7
TGTGCCAGCAGCTTGGGGGGCTCTCCGAACACCGGGGAGCTGTTTTTT,CASSLGGSPNTGELFF,TRBV5-4,NA,NA,TRBJ2-2
TGTGCCAGCAGCCGGGCTTCGAACACCGGGGAGCTGTTTTTT,CASSRASNTGELFF,TRBV14,NA,once,TRBJ2-2
TGTGCCAGCAGTCAAGGGGACAGGGGGCTTCAGCCCCAGCATTTT,CASSQGDRGLQPQHF,TRBV2,TRBD1,once,TRBJ1-5
TGTGCCACCGTACGGACAGGGCTTTATGGCTACACCTTC,CATVRTGLYGYTF,TRBV28,TRBD1,NA,TRBJ1-2
TGTGCCATCAGTGGAAACTCCGGGGCCAACGTCCTGACTTTC,CAISGNSGANVLTF,TRBV10-3,NA,NA,TRBJ2-6
TGTGCCAGCCTGGGGGTAGCGGGGGGGACCGAGACCCAGTACTTC,CASLGVAGGTETQYF,TRBV7-9,TRBD2,NA,TRBJ2-5
TGTGCCAGCAGCAAAGCGCAGGGCGGCAGGGGGCGATTGGAGCGCACTGAAGCTTTCTTT,CASSKAQGGRGRLERTEAFF,TRBV21-1,NA,once,TRBJ1-1
TGTGCCAGCAGTTTTTCGGGGTACTATGGCTACACCTTC,CASSFSGYYGYTF,TRBV27,NA,NA,TRBJ1-2
TGTGCCAGTAGTGCCCCCTTGGGGGGTTTCAATCAGCCCCAGCATTTT,CASSAPLGGFNQPQHF,TRBV19,NA,NA,TRBJ1-5
TGTGCCAGCAGTCCCGGGACGGGAGTGGCCCGGTCCTATAATTCACCCCTCCACTTT,CASSPGTGVARSYNSPLHF,TRBV27,NA,NA,TRBJ1-6
TGTGCCAGTAGTTTGACTTTGAACACTGAAGCTTTCTTT,CASSLTLNTEAFF,TRBV19,NA,NA,TRBJ1-1
TGTGCCAGCAGCAAGGACAGGGAAGAGACCCAGTACTTC,CASSKDREETQYF,TRBV21-1,NA,NA,TRBJ2-5
TGTGCCAGCAGCGTTACTAGCGGGAACACCGGGGAGCTGTTTTTT,CASSVTSGNTGELFF,TRBV9,TRBD2,NA,TRBJ2-2
TGTGCCAGCAGCGCGAAGGTGGCGGGAGTGCCCCAGCATTTT,CASSAKVAGVPQHF,TRBV6-1,NA,NA,TRBJ1-5
TGCGCCAGCAGCCCGACAGTCCCTGGAAACACCATATATTTT,CASSPTVPGNTIYF,TRBV5-1,NA,NA,TRBJ1-3